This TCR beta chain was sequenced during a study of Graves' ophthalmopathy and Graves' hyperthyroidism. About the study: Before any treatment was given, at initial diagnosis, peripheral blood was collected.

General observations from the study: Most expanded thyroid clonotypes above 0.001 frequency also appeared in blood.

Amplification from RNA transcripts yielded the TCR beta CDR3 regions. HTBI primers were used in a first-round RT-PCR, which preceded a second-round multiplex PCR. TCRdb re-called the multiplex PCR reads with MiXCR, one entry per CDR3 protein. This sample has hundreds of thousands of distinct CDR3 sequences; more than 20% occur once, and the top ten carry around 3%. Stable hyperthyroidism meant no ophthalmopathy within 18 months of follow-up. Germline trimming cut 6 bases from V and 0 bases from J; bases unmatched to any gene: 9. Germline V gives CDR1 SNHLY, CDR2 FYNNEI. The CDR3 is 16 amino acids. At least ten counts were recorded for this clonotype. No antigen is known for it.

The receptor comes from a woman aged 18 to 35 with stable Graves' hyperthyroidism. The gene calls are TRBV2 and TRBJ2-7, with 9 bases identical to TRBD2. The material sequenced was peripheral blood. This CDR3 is CASRALAGGSSYEQYF. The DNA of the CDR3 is TGTGCCAGCAGGGCGTTGGCGGGAGGGAGCTCCTACGAGCAGTACTTC.